This T cell receptor beta chain was sequenced for a study of shared clonotypes between healthy human individuals. Study-level points and caveats: Naive CD4 clonotype sharing across a few donors was approximately 5.2%. Memory subsets had estimated richness that was generally smaller than that of naive subsets.

The CDR3 extends over 20 amino acids. The V and J ends lost 0 bases and 4 bases, in that order; junction bases with no gene match: 18. Per the germline V gene, CDR1 is LGHNA and CDR2 is YSLEER. Assay used: immunoSEQ multiplex PCR; TCRdb lists only in-frame clones, some missing. The table includes millions of clones, 80% to 95% detected once. With respect to this clone: The antigen remains unidentified.

The sequence came from a man between 18 and 35 years old in good health. Some clones in this sample may be carry-over from other donors' samples. The sequenced sample consisted of naive CD4+ T cells from PBMCs. Documented subset: CD45RA+ positively selected. The genes are TRBV4-3 and TRBJ2-3; the match to TRBD2 covers 8 bases. This chain's CDR3 is CASSQDSLLAATFGSDTQYF. For the CDR3, the DNA is TGCGCCAGCAGCCAAGATAGCTTACTAGCGGCTACCTTTGGTTCAGATACGCAGTATTTT.